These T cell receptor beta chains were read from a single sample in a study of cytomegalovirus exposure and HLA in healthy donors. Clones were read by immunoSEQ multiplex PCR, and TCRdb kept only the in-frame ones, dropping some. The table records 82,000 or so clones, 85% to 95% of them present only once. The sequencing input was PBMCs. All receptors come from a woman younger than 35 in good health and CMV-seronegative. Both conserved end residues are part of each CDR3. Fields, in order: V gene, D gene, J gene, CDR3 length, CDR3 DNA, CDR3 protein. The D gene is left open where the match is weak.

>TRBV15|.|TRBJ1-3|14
TGTGCCACCAGGCAGGATTCCTCTGGAAACACCATATATTTT
CATRQDSSGNTIYF
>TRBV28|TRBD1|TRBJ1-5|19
TGTGCCAGCAGGGAGCAAAAGGGACAGACTCTAACCATAAATCAGCCCCAGCATTTT
CASREQKGQTLTINQPQHF
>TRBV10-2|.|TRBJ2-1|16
TGCGCCAGCTTGAGCGGGGACAGGTTTTCCTACAATAAGCAGTTCTTC
CASLSGDRFSYNKQFF
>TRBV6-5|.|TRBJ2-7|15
TGTGCCAGCAGTCGCACCGGGACTCGAGGATACGAGCAGTACTTC
CASSRTGTRGYEQYF
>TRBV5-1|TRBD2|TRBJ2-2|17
TGCGCCAGCAGCGTCCTACTAGCGGTCTTGAACACCGGGGAGCTGTTTTTT
CASSVLLAVLNTGELFF
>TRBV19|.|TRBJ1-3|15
TGTGCCAGTAGTGAGCAGACAGGCTCTGGAAACACCATATATTTT
CASSEQTGSGNTIYF
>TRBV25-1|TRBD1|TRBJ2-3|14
TGTGCCAGCAGAGGGACAGCGAGCACAGATACGCAGTATTTT
CASRGTASTDTQYF
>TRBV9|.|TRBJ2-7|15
TGTGCCAGCAGCGTAGGCGGGACCGAACCCTACGAGCAGTACTTC
CASSVGGTEPYEQYF
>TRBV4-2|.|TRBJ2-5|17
TGTGCCAGCAGCCAAGACCGCGGCAGTGTCCTCCCAGAGACCCAGTACTTC
CASSQDRGSVLPETQYF
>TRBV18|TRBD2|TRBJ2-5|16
TGTGCCAGCTCACCACCGCAAGCGGGAGGGTTGGAGACCCAGTACTTC
CASSPPQAGGLETQYF
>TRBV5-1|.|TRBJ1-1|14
TGCGCCAGCAGCTGGGCCAGCCCCCTCTATGGAGCTTTCTTT
CASSWASPLYGAFF
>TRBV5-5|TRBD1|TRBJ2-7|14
TGTGCCAGCAGCTTCGGACAGGGCATTGGGGAGCAGTACTTC
CASSFGQGIGEQYF
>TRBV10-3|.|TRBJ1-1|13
TGTGCCATCAGCCGTGATCAGGGGAGTGAAGCTTTCTTT
CAISRDQGSEAFF